This T cell receptor (beta chain) comes out of a study of T cell responses to AZD1222 COVID-19 vaccine. TCRdb keeps only in-frame clones here, not all; method: immunoSEQ multiplex PCR. The data contain under 200,000 clones, roughly 92% of them singletons. The study, taken as a whole, reports: Nearly half of spike-specific TCRs reportedly target unmutated variant regions. Repertoire sampling occurred only after the peak T cell response. Compared with day 0, the breadth and depth of the Spike-specific TCR repertoire rose significantly after two doses of AZD1222. The donor group comprised mostly white British people and more females; the analysis possibly underestimated clonal diversity.

A word on this clone: The antigen is unknown.

The CDR3 spans 15 residues. CDR1 and CDR2 (germline): SGHNT, YYREEE (reference sequence). V lost 4 bases and J lost 3, with 14 bases in between. The chain carries TRBV5-4 and TRBJ1-5; maybe TRBD1 (5 bases). This clonotype originated in an adult who received the MenACWY meningococcal vaccine as a control. The input for sequencing was peripheral blood, taken 28 days after the second dose of the MenACWY control vaccine. CDR3 in amino acids: CASSAGTDPNQPQHF. In DNA form, the CDR3 reads TGTGCCAGCAGCGCGGGGACGGACCCCAATCAGCCCCAGCATTTT. The full variable domain, in which reference TRBV5-4 and TRBJ1-5 provide the parts outside the CDR3, is ETGVTQSPTHLIKTRGQQVTLRCSSQSGHNTVSWYQQALGQGPQFIFQYYREEENGRGNFPPRFSGLQFPNYSSELNVNALELDDSALYLCASSAGTDPNQPQHFGDGTRLSIL.